This T cell receptor (beta chain) was observed in a study of regulatory T cells in long-lasting Graves disease (dated by TCRdb to the early 2020s). Context from the whole study: Patients with newly diagnosed Graves' disease had been on antithyroid drugs for under 3 months. This study used TCR sequencing and RNA sequencing of peripheral blood to compare persistent Graves' disease patients against newly diagnosed Graves' disease patients. The study was conducted in China and was registered as a clinical trial. TCR sequencing covered 13 persistent and 20 newly diagnosed Graves' disease patients, around 33 samples in total. General findings and caveats noted by the study authors: The authors noted that the small sample size was a limitation that may lower accuracy. Peripheral blood alone was examined, since thyroid tissue, which constituted the primary lesion, could not be accessed. Patients with persistent disease shared more public clonotypes (roughly 2,900) than newly diagnosed patients did (around 1,000). Sequencing and analysis were limited to the TCR beta chain. Persistent Graves' disease patients showed lower TCR Shannon entropy and fewer highly expanded clones than newly diagnosed patients, suggesting clonal expansion. Persistent disease showed preferential use of TRBV28, TRBJ1-2 and TRBJ2-5, whereas newly diagnosed disease favored TRBV20-1 and TRBJ2-1.

The label giving this sample's time point can be read as: newly diagnosed GD, antithyroid drugs for less than 3 months. For both TCR sequencing and RNA sequencing, RNA was extracted from PBMCs in TRIzol. The diagnosis of Graves' disease was made according to American Thyroid Association guidelines. Patients were recruited from an endocrinology department in Xi'an, China. Each patient gave about 10 milliliters of peripheral blood, collected in an EDTA anticoagulant tube. Ficoll Paque Plus density gradient separation was used to isolate PBMCs, and no further T cell sorting was performed. RNA quality was checked with an Agilent 2100 Bioanalyzer and agarose gel, and concentration with a NanoDrop 2000. Library method: multiplex PCR. TCRdb names Illumina HiSeq 4000 as the instrument used. CDR3 regions were amplified by Arm-PCR with iRepertoire HTBI primers to construct TCR beta libraries. Gel purification was performed on PCR products prior to sequencing. For the original study's pipeline: Gene usage analysis of CDR3 amino acid clonotypes used the roughly 60 TRBV and 14 to 15 TRBJ segments found across samples. COPE and FqMerger were used to merge the filtered high-quality paired reads into contigs. BLAST was used to align contigs to the IMGT TRBV, TRBD and TRBJ reference genes, and CDR3 was defined following IMGT. Any clonotype with a frequency above 0.1% was classified as a highly expanded clone. Shannon entropy served as the measure of repertoire diversity, while the Gini coefficient captured V-J evenness. Clonotypes shared by more than one individual were considered public. Using fastp trimming at Q25 and MiXCR clonotype assembly, TCRdb reanalyzed the public sequencing data and kept in-frame beta chains. Entries that share a CDR3 protein sequence are merged under the most common genes and DNA. Here the V and J calls rest on TCRdb's processing, not on the authors' analysis. The sample table lists 320,000 or so distinct CDR3 sequences, about 18% of them with a count of one. The ten biggest clones cover 35% to 45% of the sample.

The germline V gene encodes CDR1 MGHDK and CDR2 SYGVNS. The CDR3 has 14 amino acids, counting the end cysteine and phenylalanine. Kept here is only the CDR3 DNA, which spans 42 bases and is read in frame from base 1. For this chain, trimming is 2 bases at the V end and 3 bases at the J end, and the number of junction bases without a gene match is 2. A word on this clonotype: It lacks a known antigen. No qualities accompany the bases; no much larger clone lies one base away.

This sequence was found in a female donor with Graves disease. Sequences were derived from peripheral blood mononuclear cells (PBMCs), sampled at new diagnosis, from a patient treated with antithyroid drugs. The V and J genes are TRBV25-1 and TRBJ2-3, with TRBD2 matching 7 junction bases. DNA sequence: TGTGCCAGCAGTGAAACTAGCGCGACAGATACGCAGTATTTT. This is translated as CASSETSATDTQYF.